Listed here are 24 T cell receptor beta chains from one sample, sequenced in a study of shared clonotypes between healthy human individuals. Clones were sequenced by immunoSEQ multiplex PCR, and TCRdb holds only the in-frame ones, with some missing. The data show 2 million to 2.5 million clones, approximately 93% seen once. Sequenced: naive CD4+ T cells from PBMCs. Subset here: CD45RA+ positively selected. The receptor set was obtained from a man younger than 30 in good health. Some clones in this sample may be carry-over from other donors' samples.

The V and J genes are TRBV14 and TRBJ1-5; no reliable D call. Germline CDR1 reads SGHDN; CDR2 reads FVKESK. The CDR3 is 13 residues long. Trimming left V 5 bases short and J 7 bases short, with 12 bases between. Here the CDR3 reads CASSDSLDQPQHF. The CDR3 region has the DNA TGTGCCAGCAGCGATTCGCTAGACCAGCCCCAGCATTTT. Filled out from reference TRBV14 and TRBJ1-5, the complete variable domain reads EAGVTQFPSHSVIEKGQTVTLRCDPISGHDNLYWYRRVMGKEIKFLLHFVKESKQDESGMPNNRFLAERTGGTYSTLKVQPAELEDSGVYFCASSDSLDQPQHFGDGTRLSIL.

The chain joins TRBV5-1 to TRBJ2-5; TRBD1 aligns across 8 bases. The CDR3 covers 13 residues. Germline CDR1 reads SGHRS; CDR2 reads YFSETQ. With V trimmed by 4 bases and J by 4 bases, 3 bases remained unmatched. The DNA of the CDR3 is TGCGCCAGCAGCAGGGGACAGGCAGAGACCCAGTACTTC. Translating gives CASSRGQAETQYF. Variable domain in full (rest from reference TRBV5-1 and TRBJ2-5): KAGVTQTPRYLIKTRGQQVTLSCSPISGHRSVSWYQQTPGQGLQFLFEYFSETQRNKGNFPGRFSGRQFSNSRSEMNVSTLELGDSALYLCASSRGQAETQYFGPGTRLLVL.

V usage is TRBV28 and J usage is TRBJ2-7; 7 nucleotides agree with TRBD2. Germline CDR1 MDHEN, CDR2 SYDVKM. V lost 3 bases and J lost 1; bases outside the gene matches: 9. The CDR3 spans 16 residues. The CDR3 sequence: CASSFGAGVSSYEQYF. CDR3 DNA: TGTGCCAGCAGTTTTGGGGCGGGGGTCTCTTCCTACGAGCAGTACTTC.

V gene TRBV6-1 combines with J gene TRBJ2-1, with D perhaps matching TRBD1 (5 bases). V was cut by 2 bases and J by 6 bases, with 11 bases left in between. The CDR3 is 14 amino acids. CDR1 and CDR2 (germline): MNHNS, SASEGT. The chain's CDR3 is CASSEQGIGNEQFF. The CDR3 bases are TGTGCCAGCAGTGAACAGGGCATCGGCAATGAGCAGTTCTTC.

The chain couples TRBV5-1 to TRBJ2-1, with D unclear. Germline values: CDR1 SGHRS, CDR2 YFSETQ. CDR3 length equals 14 residues. Trimming took 0 bases from V and 9 from J, leaving 13 bases between them. The CDR3 here is CASSLGFTLGEQFF. The CDR3 DNA follows: TGCGCCAGCAGCTTGGGGTTTACTTTGGGTGAGCAGTTCTTC. The full variable domain, with the rest looked up from reference TRBV5-1 and TRBJ2-1, is KAGVTQTPRYLIKTRGQQVTLSCSPISGHRSVSWYQQTPGQGLQFLFEYFSETQRNKGNFPGRFSGRQFSNSRSEMNVSTLELGDSALYLCASSLGFTLGEQFFGPGTRLTVL.

J is TRBJ1-2 and V is TRBV29-1; D perhaps matches TRBD1 (5 bases). From germline, CDR1 is SQVTM and CDR2 ANQGSEA. Trimming cost V 4 bases and J 5 bases, with 5 bases left between them. The CDR3 runs 10 residues. In DNA, the CDR3 is TGCAGCGTTGGGGGGTATGGCTACACCTTC. This translates into CSVGGYGYTF.

The J gene is TRBJ2-6, the V gene TRBV9, with 10 bases that match TRBD1. The V gene's germline CDR1 is SGDLS and CDR2 YYNGEE. CDR3 length equals 19 residues. The J segment lost 4 bases and the V segment lost 0 bases, leaving 10 bases of the junction unmatched. DNA of the CDR3: TGTGCCAGCAGCGTAGCCCGTCCCGGGACAGGGGCCGGGGCCAACGTCCTGACTTTC. Protein sequence: CASSVARPGTGAGANVLTF.

CDR3 DNA sequence: TGCGCCAGCAGCCAAGTATTAACGAGCTCCTACGAGCAGTACTTC. Encoded protein: CASSQVLTSSYEQYF. This chain links TRBV4-1 with TRBJ2-7; D not certain. The germline V and J ends were trimmed by 1 base and 0 bases, with 10 bases remaining between them. The germline gives CDR1 MGHRA, CDR2 YSYEKL. CDR3 length: 15 amino acids.

The V call is TRBV5-1, the J call TRBJ2-5; possible D gene TRBD1, 7 bases. V was pared by 2 bases and J by 2 bases, with 16 bases between. CDR1 is SGHRS, CDR2 YFSETQ, per germline. The CDR3 totals 16 residues. DNA of the CDR3: TGCGCCAGCAGCTTTCCCGCCGCAGGGGGGCAAGAGACCCAGTACTTC. Translating it yields CASSFPAAGGQETQYF.

This chain joins TRBV7-3 and TRBJ2-2, with 14 bases fitting TRBD2. J lost 8 bases, V lost 5 bases, and 10 bases had no gene match. CDR3 length equals 17 residues. Germline CDR1 and CDR2: SGHTA and FQGTGA. CDR3: CASSPAGTSGSRGELFF. Written as DNA, the CDR3 is TGTGCCAGCAGCCCAGCCGGGACTAGCGGGAGTAGAGGGGAGCTGTTTTTT.

This chain joins TRBV10-1 and TRBJ2-3, with a tentative D call TRBD2 (5 bases). V was trimmed by 6 bases and J by 3 bases, leaving 16 bases between them. Germline V gene data show CDR1 as WNHNN and CDR2 as SYGVQD (reference sequence). The CDR3 covers 15 residues. In DNA, the CDR3 is TGCGCCAGCAGCCCCAAGCGAGGGAGAACAGATACGCAGTATTTT. It yields the protein CASSPKRGRTDTQYF.

CDR3 amino acids: CASRVGTSGRNEQFF. The CDR3 DNA sequence: TGCGCCAGCAGGGTAGGGACTAGCGGGAGAAATGAGCAGTTCTTC. The chain recombines TRBV5-1 with TRBJ2-1; 14 positions match TRBD2. Per germline, CDR1 SGHRS and CDR2 YFSETQ. The CDR3 length is 15 residues. V trimming: 5 bases; J trimming: 7 bases; junction bases outside the gene matches: 5.

The rearrangement links TRBV28 to TRBJ2-7; possibly TRBD2 for D (6 bases). Trimming pared 1 base from V and 6 bases from J, leaving 16 bases between. The CDR3 contains 15 residues. CDR1 MDHEN and CDR2 SYDVKM come from the germline V gene. CDR3: CASSLSFQGGREQYF. DNA for the CDR3: TGTGCCAGCAGTTTATCATTCCAGGGAGGTCGCGAGCAGTACTTC.

J is TRBJ2-1 and V is TRBV2; 14 nucleotides align to TRBD2. This CDR3 spans 17 amino acids. Trimming at V came to 5 bases and at J to 1 base, leaving 4 bases not matched to a gene. Germline V CDR1 and CDR2: SNHLY, FYNNEI. The CDR3 coding sequence is TGTGCCAGCAGTCCGACTAGCGGGAGGGCTTCCTACAATGAGCAGTTCTTC. Translation: CASSPTSGRASYNEQFF.

This clone was found once. The chain combines TRBV19 with TRBJ2-7; 11 nucleotides match TRBD1. Trimming removed 7 bases from V and 6 bases from J; junction bases left unmatched: 2. The CDR3 totals 12 residues. Looked up from germline, CDR1 is LNHDA and CDR2 is SQIVND (reference sequence). CDR3 in amino acids: CASKDRGREQYF. DNA for the CDR3: TGTGCCAGTAAGGACAGGGGGCGCGAGCAGTACTTC.

The chain recombines TRBV30 with TRBJ1-1; D gene uncertain. V was clipped by 8 bases and J by 2 bases, with 15 bases between them. The CDR3 consists of 13 residues. Germline CDR1 reads GTSNPN; CDR2 reads SVGIG (reference sequence). The CDR3 sequence is CALGLGFNTEAFF. The CDR3 DNA sequence: TGTGCCCTCGGACTGGGGTTTAACACTGAAGCTTTCTTT.

Here the CDR3 DNA reads TGTGCCAGCTCACCTGATCGGGCGGGAGCGAGTACGCAGTATTTT. Encoded protein: CASSPDRAGASTQYF. The chain links TRBV18 to TRBJ2-3, with 7 bases fitting TRBD2. The germline gives CDR1 KGHSH, CDR2 LQKENI. Unmatched junction bases numbered 11, after V lost 3 bases and J lost 8 bases. The CDR3 spans 15 residues.

This rearrangement joins TRBV5-1 to TRBJ2-6, with 9 bases that match TRBD1. The CDR3 sequence is 18 residues long. Germline assignment: CDR1 SGHRS and CDR2 YFSETQ. The trim removed 4 bases at V and 1 base at J, leaving 9 bases unmatched. CDR3 coding DNA: TGCGCCAGCAGCGCCCAGGGACAGGGATCGTCTGGGGCCAACGTCCTGACTTTC. It is translated as CASSAQGQGSSGANVLTF.

This chain connects TRBV5-1 to TRBJ2-3; 8 bases align to TRBD2. Germline lookup yields CDR1 SGHRS and CDR2 YFSETQ. Unmatched junction bases numbered 10, after V lost 2 bases and J lost 5 bases. There are 16 residues in the CDR3. The CDR3 DNA follows: TGCGCCAGCAGCTTTCAGATAGCCCGGGGGGGAGATACGCAGTATTTT. It encodes CASSFQIARGGDTQYF.

The rearrangement uses TRBV10-3 and TRBJ1-1; D not resolved. The CDR3 consists of 16 residues. Trimming stripped 3 bases from V and 3 bases from J, with 17 bases between. Germline values: CDR1 ENHRY, CDR2 SYGVKD. The CDR3 DNA sequence: TGTGCCATCAGTGAATTTGTTGGGAACGAGGACACTGAAGCTTTCTTT. This gives the protein CAISEFVGNEDTEAFF.

The V gene is TRBV7-3, the J gene TRBJ2-2; 14 bases agree with TRBD2. The CDR3 is made up of 18 amino acids. The germline CDR1 and CDR2 sequences are SGHTA and FQGTGA. Germline trimming cut 0 bases from V and 2 bases from J; bases unmatched to any gene: 2. CDR3 loop: CASSLTGLAGGNTGELFF. The CDR3 coding sequence is TGTGCCAGCAGCTTAACCGGACTAGCGGGAGGAAACACCGGGGAGCTGTTTTTT.

The count of this clone is one. The rearrangement uses TRBV5-1 and TRBJ1-1; D unresolved. The germline gives CDR1 SGHRS, CDR2 YFSETQ. Between the trimmed V and J ends, which lost 0 bases and 5 bases, there was a span of 14 bases. The CDR3 is made up of 15 amino acids. This CDR3 is CASSLGAGLGTEAFF. CDR3 sequence (DNA): TGCGCCAGCAGCTTGGGGGCCGGTTTGGGGACTGAAGCTTTCTTT.

This clone was recorded only once. Other DNA sequences from this sample encode an identical CDR3 as well. J is TRBJ1-2 and V is TRBV5-1; no clear D. The V end was cut by 0 bases, the J end by 4 bases, with 7 bases between. Germline assignment: CDR1 SGHRS and CDR2 YFSETQ. The CDR3 consists of 13 residues. The CDR3 spells CASSLGSFYGYTF. The CDR3 coding sequence is TGCGCCAGCAGCTTGGGTTCTTTCTATGGCTACACCTTC.

The chain combines TRBV14 with TRBJ1-1, with D possibly matching TRBD1 (5 bases). Germline lookup yields CDR1 SGHDN and CDR2 FVKESK. The CDR3 contains 13 residues. The germline V and J ends were trimmed by 4 bases and 6 bases, with 12 bases remaining between them. The CDR3 bases are TGTGCCAGCAGCCTTCACCGACAGTCTGAAGCTTTCTTT. Protein: CASSLHRQSEAFF. Full variable domain (remainder filled in from reference TRBV14 and TRBJ1-1): EAGVTQFPSHSVIEKGQTVTLRCDPISGHDNLYWYRRVMGKEIKFLLHFVKESKQDESGMPNNRFLAERTGGTYSTLKVQPAELEDSGVYFCASSLHRQSEAFFGQGTRLTVV.